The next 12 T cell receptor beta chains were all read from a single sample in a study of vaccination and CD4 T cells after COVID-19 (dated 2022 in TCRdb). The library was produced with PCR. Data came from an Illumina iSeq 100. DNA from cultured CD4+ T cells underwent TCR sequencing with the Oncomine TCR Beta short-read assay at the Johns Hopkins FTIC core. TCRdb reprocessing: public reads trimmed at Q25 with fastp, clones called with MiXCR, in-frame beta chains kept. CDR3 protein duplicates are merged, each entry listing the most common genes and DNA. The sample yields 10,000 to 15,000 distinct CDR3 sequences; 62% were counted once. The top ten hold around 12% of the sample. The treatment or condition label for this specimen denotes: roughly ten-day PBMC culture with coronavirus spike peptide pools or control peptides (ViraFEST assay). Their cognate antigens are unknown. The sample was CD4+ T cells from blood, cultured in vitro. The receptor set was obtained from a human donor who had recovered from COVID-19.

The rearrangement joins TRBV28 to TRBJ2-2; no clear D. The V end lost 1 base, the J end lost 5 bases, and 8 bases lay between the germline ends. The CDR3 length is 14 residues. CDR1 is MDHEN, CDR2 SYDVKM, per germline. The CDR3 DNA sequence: TGTGCCAGCAGTTTATCGCGAGTTACCGGGGAGCTGTTTTTT. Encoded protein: CASSLSRVTGELFF.

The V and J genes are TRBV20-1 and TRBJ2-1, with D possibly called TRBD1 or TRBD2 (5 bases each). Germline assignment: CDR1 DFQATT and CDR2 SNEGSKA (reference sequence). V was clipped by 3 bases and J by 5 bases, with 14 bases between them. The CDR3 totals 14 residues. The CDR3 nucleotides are TGCAGTGCTAGGGGGACCCTCTACAACAATGAGCAGTTCTTC. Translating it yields CSARGTLYNNEQFF.

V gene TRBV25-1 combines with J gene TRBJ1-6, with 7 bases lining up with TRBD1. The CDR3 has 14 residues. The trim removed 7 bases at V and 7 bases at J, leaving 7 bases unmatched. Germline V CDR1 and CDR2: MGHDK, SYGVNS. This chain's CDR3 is CASNQQGWNSPLHF. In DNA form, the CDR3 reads TGTGCCAGCAATCAACAGGGGTGGAATTCACCCCTCCACTTT.

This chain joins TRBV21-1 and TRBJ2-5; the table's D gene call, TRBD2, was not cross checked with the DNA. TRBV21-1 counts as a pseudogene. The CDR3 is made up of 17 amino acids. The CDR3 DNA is TGTGCCAGCAGCAAAGCCCCACTAGCGGGAGCCCCAGAGACCCAGTACTTC. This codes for CASSKAPLAGAPETQYF.

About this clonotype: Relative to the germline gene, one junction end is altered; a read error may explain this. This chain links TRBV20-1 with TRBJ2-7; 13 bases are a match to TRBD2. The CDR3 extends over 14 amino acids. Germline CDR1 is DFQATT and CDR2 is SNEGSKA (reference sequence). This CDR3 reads CSANKAGLAGTPHF. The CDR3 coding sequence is TGCAGTGCGAATAAAGCGGGACTAGCGGGAACCCCGCACTTC.

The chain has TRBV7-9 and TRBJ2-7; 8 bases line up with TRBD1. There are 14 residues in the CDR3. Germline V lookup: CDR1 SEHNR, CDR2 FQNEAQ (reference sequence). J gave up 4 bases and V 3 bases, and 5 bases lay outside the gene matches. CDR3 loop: CASSLRTGNYEQYF. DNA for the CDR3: TGTGCCAGCAGCTTGAGGACAGGGAATTACGAGCAGTACTTC.

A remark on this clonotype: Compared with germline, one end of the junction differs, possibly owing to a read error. This CDR3 reads CASSLAEGLADVF. CDR3 nucleotides: TGTGCCAGCAGCTTAGCCGAGGGACTAGCGGACGTCTTT. The rearrangement links TRBV7-9 to TRBJ2-3, with TRBD2 matching over 11 bases. The germline gives CDR1 SEHNR, CDR2 FQNEAQ (reference sequence). The CDR3 loop spans 13 amino acids.

CDR3 loop: CASNLAGVGSYNEQFF. CDR3 coding DNA: TGTGCCAGTAATCTAGCGGGAGTGGGCTCCTACAATGAGCAGTTCTTC. The V and J genes are TRBV19 and TRBJ2-1; 10 bases match TRBD2. V lost 7 bases, J lost 0 bases, and 6 bases stayed unmatched. Germline V CDR1 and CDR2: LNHDA, SQIVND (reference sequence). CDR3 length equals 16 residues.

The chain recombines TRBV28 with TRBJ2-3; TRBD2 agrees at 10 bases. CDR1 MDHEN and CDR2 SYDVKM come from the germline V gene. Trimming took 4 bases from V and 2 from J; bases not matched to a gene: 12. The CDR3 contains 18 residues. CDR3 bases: TGTGCCAGCAGTTCCCCGGTGAGGCTAGCGGGAGACACAGATACGCAGTATTTT. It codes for CASSSPVRLAGDTDTQYF.

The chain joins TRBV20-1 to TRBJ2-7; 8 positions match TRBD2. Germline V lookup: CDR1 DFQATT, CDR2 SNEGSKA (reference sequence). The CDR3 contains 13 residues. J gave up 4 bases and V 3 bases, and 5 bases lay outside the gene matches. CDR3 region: CSARPSGRYEQYF. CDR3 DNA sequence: TGCAGTGCTAGGCCTAGCGGGCGGTACGAGCAGTACTTC.

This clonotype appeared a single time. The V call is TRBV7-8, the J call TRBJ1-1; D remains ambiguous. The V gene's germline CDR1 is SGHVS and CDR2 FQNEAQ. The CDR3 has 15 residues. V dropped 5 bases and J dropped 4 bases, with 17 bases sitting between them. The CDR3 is CASSPWAVEGTEAFF. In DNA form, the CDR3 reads TGTGCCAGCAGCCCGTGGGCGGTGGAGGGCACTGAAGCTTTCTTT.

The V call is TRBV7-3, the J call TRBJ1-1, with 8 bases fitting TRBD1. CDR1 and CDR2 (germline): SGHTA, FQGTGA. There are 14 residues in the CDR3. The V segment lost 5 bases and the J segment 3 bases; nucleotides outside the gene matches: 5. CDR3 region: CASSNTGGHTEAFF. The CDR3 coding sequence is TGTGCCAGCAGCAACACAGGGGGGCACACTGAAGCTTTCTTT.